Presented here are 20 T cell receptor beta chains from one specimen sequenced in a study of T cell clonality in common variable immunodeficiency. Generated by immunoSEQ multiplex PCR, the TCRdb table keeps only in-frame clones and is missing some. The sample contains approximately 81,000 clones, none of them singletons. Sequences were obtained from peripheral blood mononuclear cells. These receptors all stem from a person between 18 and 75 years old in good health.

This clone has a count of ten or more. The read terminates 3 residues ahead of where the CDR3 ends, so the germline J gene completes it. The V gene is TRBV7-3, the J gene TRBJ2-1, with 8 bases matching TRBD1. The CDR3 is made up of 13 amino acids. Germline V CDR1 and CDR2: SGHTA, FQGTGA. V lost 5 bases, J lost 7 bases, and 4 bases stayed unmatched. CDR3 region: CASSPGGANEQFF. The covered CDR3 bases are TGTGCCAGCAGCCCAGGGGGCGCGAATGAG.

Ten or more counts support this clone. Read sequence stops 3 residues before the CDR3 end, and the germline J gene provides the missing end. The genes are TRBV5-1 and TRBJ2-2; TRBD1 is a possible D gene (5 bases). Germline-derived CDR1 and CDR2 are SGHRS and YFSETQ. V lost 6 bases to trimming and J lost 1 base, with 10 bases between them. This CDR3 has 14 residues. Incomplete CDR3 DNA: TGCGCCAGCACCAGGGCCGGGAACACCGGGGAG. This sequence encodes CASTRAGNTGE. The whole CDR3 sequence is CASTRAGNTGELFF.

This clone was observed many times. The CDR3 goes on 3 residues after the read ends, and that part is filled in from the germline J gene. The chain uses TRBV10-3 and TRBJ1-2; 7 bases are shared with TRBD1. Germline CDR1 and CDR2: ENHRY and SYGVKD. V shed 11 bases and J 4 bases; nucleotides not matched to a gene: 10. This CDR3 comprises 13 residues. CDR3 bases read: TGTGCCCGGCCCAAGGGGGCGATCTATGGC. This encodes CARPKGAIYG. The whole CDR3 protein reads CARPKGAIYGYTF.

This clone was seen many times. The read ends 3 residues shy of where the CDR3 ends; the end is completed using the germline J gene. The chain is built from TRBV5-4 and TRBJ2-7; TRBD1 is a possible D gene (6 bases). Germline values: CDR1 SGHNT, CDR2 YYREEE (reference sequence). V gave up 4 bases and J gave up 3 bases, with 11 bases separating them. This CDR3 is 13 amino acids long. This CDR3 is CASSHGQNYEQYF. Incomplete CDR3 DNA: TGTGCCAGCAGCCACGGACAGAACTACGAG.

This clone has a count of ten or more. Sequencing ends 3 residues short of the CDR3 end; the germline J gene provides the rest. The chain links TRBV7-2 to TRBJ2-7, with TRBD1 identical over 10 bases. Per germline, CDR1 SGHTA and CDR2 FQGNSA. Trimming took 5 bases from V and 4 from J; bases not matched to a gene: 8. This CDR3 has 15 residues. The sequenced part of the CDR3 DNA is TGTGCCAGCAGCGCCCGACAGGGGGCGGAATACGAG. Protein sequence: CASSARQGAEYE. The CDR3 reads in full as CASSARQGAEYEQYF.

This clone was detected ten times or more. The DNA ends 3 residues before the CDR3 does, and the rest of the CDR3 is filled in from the germline J gene. The genes are TRBV5-1 and TRBJ2-2; no firm D call. Germline V gene sequence: CDR1 SGHRS, CDR2 YFSETQ. V gave up 6 bases and J gave up 2 bases, with 2 bases separating them. The CDR3 is made up of 11 amino acids. CDR3 DNA (partial): TGCGCCAGCACAAACACCGGGGAG. Its protein product is CASTNTGE. The CDR3 as a whole reads CASTNTGELFF.

This clone was seen ten or more times. The CDR3 bases that were read are TGTGCCAGTAGTATTTCCAGACTAGCGGGACCTTACAATGAG. Protein product: CASSISRLAGPYNE. The complete CDR3 protein is CASSISRLAGPYNEQFF. The genes are TRBV19 and TRBJ2-1; 11 nucleotides align to TRBD2. The read terminates 3 residues ahead of where the CDR3 ends, so the germline J gene completes it. CDR3 size: 17 residues. CDR1 is LNHDA and CDR2 is SQIVND in the germline V gene (reference sequence). V shed 3 bases, J shed 4 bases, and the junction held 8 bases outside the gene matches.

This clone was seen many times. The read ends 3 residues before the CDR3 terminus; that terminus is restored from the germline J gene. The chain combines TRBV29-1 with TRBJ2-7; no definite D call. The ends were cut back, 6 bases at V and 0 bases at J, with 15 bases in the middle. From germline, CDR1 is SQVTM and CDR2 ANQGSEA. The CDR3 has 14 residues. The chain's CDR3 is CSVEWRRSSYEQYF. The DNA read from the CDR3 is TGCAGCGTCGAATGGCGGAGAAGCTCCTACGAG.

This clone was picked up many times. The read stops 3 residues short of the end of the CDR3; the missing end is completed from the germline J gene. Other DNA sequences in the same sample also yield this CDR3. This sequence joins TRBV19 and TRBJ1-5; no definite D call. The CDR3 consists of 15 residues. V was pared by 1 base and J by 0 bases, with 7 bases between. The germline gives CDR1 LNHDA, CDR2 SQIVND (reference sequence). Here the CDR3 reads CASSIVRGSNQPQHF. The part of the CDR3 DNA that was read is TGTGCCAGTAGTATAGTGCGGGGTAGCAATCAGCCC.

This clone has at least ten counts. The CDR3 loop reads CASSLSPRGGRDKNTEAFF. The CDR3 DNA, read in part, is TGTGCCAGCAGCTTAAGTCCCCGAGGAGGTAGAGACAAGAACACTGAA. The chain has TRBV7-3 and TRBJ1-1; D not certain. The sequence runs out 3 residues before the end of the CDR3; the remainder is reconstructed from the germline J gene. The germline gives CDR1 SGHTA, CDR2 FQGTGA. Trimming stripped 1 base from V and 1 base from J, with 22 bases between. The CDR3 sequence is 19 residues long.

This clone was counted a few times. The missing CDR3 end, 3 residues past where the read stops, is filled in from the germline J gene. The rearrangement joins TRBV7-6 to TRBJ1-1, with 8 bases fitting TRBD1. CDR3 length equals 14 residues. With 5 bases clipped from V and 4 bases from J, the junction kept 6 bases outside the gene matches. Per germline, CDR1 SGHVS and CDR2 FNYEAQ. The sequenced CDR3 bases are TGTGCCAGCAGCCGGACAGGGTTTGGCACTGAA. Its translation is CASSRTGFGTE. The full CDR3 sequence reads CASSRTGFGTEAFF.

This clone has a count of ten or more. The CDR3 goes on 3 residues after the read ends, and that part is filled in from the germline J gene. The chain employs TRBV6-2 or TRBV6-3 and TRBJ2-1, with 8 bases lining up with TRBD2. J gave up 3 bases and V 4 bases, and 5 bases lay outside the gene matches. CDR1 is MNHEY and CDR2 is SVGEGT in the germline V gene. The CDR3 totals 15 residues. The part of the CDR3 DNA that was read is TGTGCCAGCAGTTTGCGGCTAGCGGGCTACAATGAG. Translating it yields CASSLRLAGYNE. The entire CDR3 protein is CASSLRLAGYNEQFF.

Note on this clone: The CDR3 end is not reached by the read, which stops 3 residues before it; the germline J gene fills it in. This sequence joins TRBV19 and TRBJ2-1; 8 nucleotides match TRBD2. CDR1 and CDR2 (germline): LNHDA, SQIVND (reference sequence). The CDR3 is 16 amino acids. V dropped 3 bases and J dropped 5; count of bases not matched to a gene: 9. The sequenced CDR3 bases are TGTGCCAGTAGTATTCCCCCAAGCGGGAGAAACAATGAG. This gives the protein CASSIPPSGRNNE. The CDR3, in full, reads CASSIPPSGRNNEQFF.

This clone was observed at least ten times. The read stops 3 residues short of the end of the CDR3; the missing end is completed from the germline J gene. The genes are TRBV6-2 or TRBV6-3 and TRBJ2-5; 7 bases align to TRBD2. Trimming at V came to 3 bases and at J to 4 bases, leaving 2 bases not matched to a gene. The CDR3 length is 13 residues. Germline V gene sequence: CDR1 MNHEY, CDR2 SVGEGT. CDR3 DNA (partial): TGTGCCAGCAGTTATGTAGCGGGAGAGACC. This codes for CASSYVAGET. The entire CDR3 reads CASSYVAGETQYF.

The table lists this clone with many counts. CDR3 DNA (partial): TGTGCCACCCAAGGACAGGGAGTTGGGCCC. Its translation is CATQGQGVGP. The full CDR3 protein is CATQGQGVGPQHF. The chain couples TRBV19 to TRBJ1-5, with 8 bases aligning to TRBD1. The read terminates 3 residues before the CDR3 end, so the remaining end is supplied by the germline J gene. This CDR3 comprises 13 residues. CDR1 is LNHDA, CDR2 SQIVND, per germline (reference sequence). After removal of 10 bases from V and 9 bases from J, the junction contained 11 bases not matched to a gene.

This clone was counted many times. The CDR3 goes on 3 residues after the read ends, and that part is filled in from the germline J gene. This sequence joins TRBV11-2 and TRBJ2-7; possibly TRBD2 for D (5 bases). V was pared by 2 bases and J by 4 bases, with 12 bases between. The CDR3 is made up of 14 amino acids. CDR1 and CDR2 from the germline V gene are SGHAT and FQNNGV. The CDR3 protein is CASSLNPSGYEQYF. The part of the CDR3 DNA that was read is TGTGCCAGCAGCTTAAACCCCAGCGGATACGAG.

This clone was detected ten times or more. With the read ending 3 residues before the CDR3 end, the germline J gene is used to fill in that end. The rearrangement joins TRBV9 to TRBJ2-2, with 7 bases matching TRBD1. Germline loops: CDR1 SGDLS, CDR2 YYNGEE. Trimming at V came to 1 base and at J to 5 bases, leaving 2 bases not matched to a gene. The CDR3 is made up of 14 amino acids. The CDR3 region is CASSVTGVTGELFF. The CDR3 DNA, read in part, is TGTGCCAGCAGCGTAACAGGGGTGACCGGGGAG.

This clone was picked up many times. The read ends 3 residues shy of where the CDR3 ends; the end is completed using the germline J gene. V usage is TRBV5-1 and J usage is TRBJ2-2; 7 bases line up with TRBD2. The germline gives CDR1 SGHRS, CDR2 YFSETQ. The length of the CDR3 is 15 residues. Unmatched junction bases numbered 5, after V lost 1 base and J lost 5 bases. The CDR3 reads CASSLSLADTGELFF. Partial CDR3 DNA: TGCGCCAGCAGCTTGTCCCTAGCGGATACCGGGGAG.

This clone was recorded many times. The read terminates 3 residues before the CDR3 end, so the remaining end is supplied by the germline J gene. V and J are TRBV2 and TRBJ1-5; 7 bases map to TRBD1. In germline, CDR1 is SNHLY, CDR2 FYNNEI. The CDR3 has 13 amino acids. V gave up 6 bases and J gave up 4 bases; unmatched junction bases: 3. The sequenced CDR3 bases are TGTGCCAGCAGAAGGACAGGTAATCAGCCC. Its protein is CASRRTGNQP. The CDR3, in full, reads CASRRTGNQPQHF.

This clone was seen repeatedly, ten times or more. The CDR3 extends 3 residues past the end of the read, so its final part is completed from the germline J gene. V is TRBV20-1 and J is TRBJ2-3, with D perhaps matching TRBD1 (6 bases). This CDR3 region has 15 residues. Germline lookup yields CDR1 DFQATT and CDR2 SNEGSKA (reference sequence). Deletions cut 5 bases from V and 3 bases from J, with 18 bases between. The CDR3 reads CSAEGLQGRTDTQYF. The sequenced part of the CDR3 DNA is TGCAGTGCTGAGGGATTACAGGGCAGGACAGATACG.